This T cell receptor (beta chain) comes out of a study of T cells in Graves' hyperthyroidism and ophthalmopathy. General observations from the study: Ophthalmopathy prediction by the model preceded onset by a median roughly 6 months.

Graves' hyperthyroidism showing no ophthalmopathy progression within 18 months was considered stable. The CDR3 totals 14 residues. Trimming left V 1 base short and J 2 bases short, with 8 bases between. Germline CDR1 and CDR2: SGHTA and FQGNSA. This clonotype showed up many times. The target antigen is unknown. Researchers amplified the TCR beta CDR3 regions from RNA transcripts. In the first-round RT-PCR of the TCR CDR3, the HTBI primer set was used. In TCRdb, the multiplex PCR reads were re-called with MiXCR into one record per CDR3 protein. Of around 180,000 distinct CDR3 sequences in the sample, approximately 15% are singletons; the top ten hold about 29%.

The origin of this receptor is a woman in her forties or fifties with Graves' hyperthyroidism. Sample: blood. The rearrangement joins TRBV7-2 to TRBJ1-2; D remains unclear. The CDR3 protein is CASSLVGVNYGYTF. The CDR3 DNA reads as TGTGCCAGCAGCTTAGTTGGGGTCAACTATGGCTACACCTTC.